This TCR beta chain was profiled in a study of shared clonotypes between healthy human individuals. Across the whole study: CD8 memory received one plate per donor, CD8 naive two, CD4 memory three and CD4 naive three. General observations from the study: Between a handful of donors, naive CD4 clonotypes were shared at a level of around 4.8%. Rarefaction showed that sequencing of sorted subsets was incomplete (despite large depth).

Turning to this clone: What it binds is unknown.

Here immunoSEQ multiplex PCR was the method, and the copy in TCRdb shows in-frame clones only, minus some. The table has about 1 million clones, roughly 70% seen once. This CDR3 comprises 16 residues. Germline V gene data show CDR1 as WNHNN and CDR2 as SYGVQD (reference sequence). The ends lost 3 bases at V and 7 bases at J; junction bases unmatched: 4. This clonotype was obtained from a man aged 18 to 35 in good health. The chain employs TRBV10-1 and TRBJ2-1; 15 bases align to TRBD2. Sequenced: memory CD4+ T cells sorted from blood. Subset here: CD45RA-negative fraction. This chain's CDR3 is CASSDPGTSGRNEQFF. The CDR3 bases are TGCGCCAGCAGTGACCCCGGGACTAGCGGGAGGAATGAGCAGTTCTTC.